Each of the 18 T cell receptor beta chains below was sequenced from the same sample in a study of cytomegalovirus exposure and HLA in healthy donors. 60 Vbeta and 13 Jbeta primers were used in PCR. TCRdb's table, derived via immunoSEQ multiplex PCR, lists solely in-frame clones and lacks some. This sample has some 71,000 clones, with approximately 81% found just once. Sequenced sample: PBMCs. These receptors were collected from a woman younger than 45 in good health and CMV-seropositive.

The rearrangement uses TRBV28 and TRBJ1-5; no clear D gene. The CDR3 has 16 residues. Germline V lookup: CDR1 MDHEN, CDR2 SYDVKM. V shed 6 bases and J shed 0 bases, with 15 bases lying between them. CDR3 bases: TGTGCCAGCAGCCCGTTAGAAAGTTATAGCAATCAGCCCCAGCATTTT. Its protein product is CASSPLESYSNQPQHF.

The chain employs TRBV11-2 and TRBJ2-1; TRBD2 is a possible D gene (6 bases). Germline lookup yields CDR1 SGHAT and CDR2 FQNNGV. V was shortened by 0 bases and J by 6 bases, with 15 bases between the two germline ends. The CDR3 is 16 amino acids. CDR3 bases: TGTGCCAGCAGCTTAGATAAGATAGCGGAGGCCAATGAGCAGTTCTTC. Translated, it gives CASSLDKIAEANEQFF.

The rearrangement joins TRBV6-5 to TRBJ1-1; unclear D gene. V dropped 6 bases and J dropped 5 bases, with 19 bases sitting between them. CDR3 length equals 15 residues. Germline lookup yields CDR1 MNHEY and CDR2 SVGAGI. The CDR3, as DNA: TGTGCCAGCAGCCTTCGGACGTTCGCGGGTACTGAAGCTTTCTTT. It codes for CASSLRTFAGTEAFF.

The chain joins TRBV28 to TRBJ1-2; 10 bases match TRBD1. V trimming: 2 bases; J trimming: 2 bases; junction bases outside the gene matches: 8. Germline CDR1 is MDHEN and CDR2 is SYDVKM. The CDR3 extends over 17 amino acids. The CDR3 DNA sequence: TGTGCCAGCAGTTTAGACACGACAGGGGGCAAGAACTATGGCTACACCTTC. Translation: CASSLDTTGGKNYGYTF.

The gene calls are TRBV9 and TRBJ1-2; no reliable D call. Germline CDR1 SGDLS, CDR2 YYNGEE. Trimming removed 8 bases at V and 3 bases at J, with 17 bases between. CDR3 length equals 14 residues. For the CDR3, the DNA is TGTGCCAGTAAGAAGTTAAACAGAGACTATGGCTACACCTTC. Translating gives CASKKLNRDYGYTF.

The table lists this clone with a few counts. This chain connects TRBV28 to TRBJ2-1; D is unclear. CDR3 size: 15 residues. V was trimmed by 7 bases and J by 4 bases, leaving 17 bases between them. Per germline, CDR1 MDHEN and CDR2 SYDVKM. The CDR3 sequence: CASTQPAAKYNEQFF. For the CDR3, the DNA is TGTGCCAGCACCCAGCCCGCGGCGAAATACAATGAGCAGTTCTTC.

CDR3 protein: CASSDHTGGYTDTQYF. The CDR3 DNA is TGTGCCAGCAGTGACCACACAGGGGGATACACAGATACGCAGTATTTT. V and J are TRBV6-1 and TRBJ2-3; 8 bases align to TRBD1. This CDR3 has 16 amino acids. The J segment lost 2 bases and the V segment lost 3 bases, leaving 7 bases of the junction unmatched. Germline V gene lookup returns CDR1 MNHNS and CDR2 SASEGT.

This chain uses TRBV28 with TRBJ1-5; D might be TRBD1 (6 bases). The CDR3 contains 13 residues. V lost 5 bases and J lost 5, with 10 bases in between. Per the germline V gene, CDR1 is MDHEN and CDR2 is SYDVKM. The CDR3 reads CASSPAGDQPQHF. The CDR3 nucleotides read TGTGCCAGCAGTCCTGCAGGGGATCAGCCCCAGCATTTT.

The V call is TRBV5-8, the J call TRBJ1-3, with D possibly matching TRBD1 (5 bases). The CDR3 consists of 16 residues. V lost 3 bases and J lost 0, with 13 bases in between. CDR1 is SGHTS and CDR2 is YDEGEE in the germline V gene. The DNA for the CDR3 is TGTGCCAGCAGCTCCTTAGACAGCATCTCTGGAAACACCATATATTTT. Translation: CASSSLDSISGNTIYF.

V is TRBV29-1 and J is TRBJ1-1; unclear D gene. The CDR3 is made up of 15 amino acids. Germline CDR1 and CDR2: SQVTM and ANQGSEA. Trimming cost V 5 bases and J 2 bases, with 18 bases left between them. The CDR3 protein is CSVRVYDRGNTEAFF. The DNA of the CDR3 is TGCAGCGTTCGAGTCTATGACCGGGGAAACACTGAAGCTTTCTTT.

The chain's CDR3 is CASSSTGYSGNTIYF. DNA for the CDR3: TGTGCCAGCAGTTCAACAGGGTACTCTGGAAACACCATATATTTT. The genes are TRBV6-1 and TRBJ1-3; TRBD1 might be the D (6 bases). Per germline, CDR1 MNHNS and CDR2 SASEGT. V lost 5 bases and J lost 0, with 11 bases in between. There are 15 residues in the CDR3.

The genes are TRBV5-1 and TRBJ1-5; TRBD1 matches at 8 bases. Germline CDR1 reads SGHRS; CDR2 reads YFSETQ. CDR3 size: 14 residues. J lost 9 bases, V lost 2 bases, and 7 bases had no gene match. CDR3 nucleotide sequence: TGCGCCAGCAGCTTAGGACAGGGAGATCCGCCCCAGCATTTT. It encodes CASSLGQGDPPQHF.

The chain combines TRBV6-1 with TRBJ1-1; D is perhaps TRBD1 (6 bases). Germline assignment: CDR1 MNHNS and CDR2 SASEGT. Trimming stripped 3 bases from V and 4 bases from J, with 12 bases between. The CDR3 spans 14 residues. The CDR3 is CASSDLQGITEAFF. Here the CDR3 DNA reads TGTGCCAGCAGTGACCTACAGGGAATCACTGAAGCTTTCTTT.

The genes are TRBV10-3 and TRBJ1-1; D not certain. The CDR3 is 13 residues long. Trimming cost V 8 bases and J 1 base, with 11 bases left between them. The germline CDR1 and CDR2 sequences are ENHRY and SYGVKD. CDR3 sequence: CAIGQKKNTEAFF. In nucleotides, the CDR3 is TGTGCCATCGGGCAGAAAAAGAACACTGAAGCTTTCTTT.

J is TRBJ2-7 and V is TRBV6-1; 10 bases are a match to TRBD2. V lost 0 bases to trimming and J lost 3 bases; unmatched junction nucleotides: 5. The CDR3 has 16 amino acids. From germline, CDR1 is MNHNS and CDR2 SASEGT. CDR3 in DNA: TGTGCCAGCAGTGAAGCATCGTTAGCGGGAGGCTACGAGCAGTACTTC. The encoded protein is CASSEASLAGGYEQYF.

As to this clone: Mismatch with germline at one junction end may stem from a read error. The chain is built from TRBV30 and TRBJ2-7; D may be TRBD1 (5 bases). CDR3 length: 13 amino acids. CDR1 and CDR2 from the germline V gene are GTSNPN and SVGIG (reference sequence). The CDR3 reads CAWGVGDPYEQYF. CDR3 in DNA: TGTGCCTGGGGTGTAGGGGATCCCTACGAGCAGTACTTC.

This chain links TRBV6-1 with TRBJ2-5, with a weak D call TRBD2 (6 bases). V lost 1 base to trimming and J lost 3 bases, with 18 bases between them. The CDR3 sequence is 17 residues long. Germline V CDR1 and CDR2: MNHNS, SASEGT. CDR3 in amino acids: CASSEGRLARIEETQYF. In DNA form, the CDR3 reads TGTGCCAGCAGTGAAGGGAGGCTAGCGCGTATTGAAGAGACCCAGTACTTC.

V and J are TRBV2 and TRBJ2-3, with 8 bases matching TRBD2. The V and J ends lost 4 bases and 1 base, in that order; junction bases with no gene match: 4. Germline V lookup: CDR1 SNHLY, CDR2 FYNNEI. The CDR3 is 15 residues long. In DNA, the CDR3 is TGTGCCAGCAGTGTAGAGACTAGCGGCACAGATACGCAGTATTTT. Encoded protein: CASSVETSGTDTQYF.